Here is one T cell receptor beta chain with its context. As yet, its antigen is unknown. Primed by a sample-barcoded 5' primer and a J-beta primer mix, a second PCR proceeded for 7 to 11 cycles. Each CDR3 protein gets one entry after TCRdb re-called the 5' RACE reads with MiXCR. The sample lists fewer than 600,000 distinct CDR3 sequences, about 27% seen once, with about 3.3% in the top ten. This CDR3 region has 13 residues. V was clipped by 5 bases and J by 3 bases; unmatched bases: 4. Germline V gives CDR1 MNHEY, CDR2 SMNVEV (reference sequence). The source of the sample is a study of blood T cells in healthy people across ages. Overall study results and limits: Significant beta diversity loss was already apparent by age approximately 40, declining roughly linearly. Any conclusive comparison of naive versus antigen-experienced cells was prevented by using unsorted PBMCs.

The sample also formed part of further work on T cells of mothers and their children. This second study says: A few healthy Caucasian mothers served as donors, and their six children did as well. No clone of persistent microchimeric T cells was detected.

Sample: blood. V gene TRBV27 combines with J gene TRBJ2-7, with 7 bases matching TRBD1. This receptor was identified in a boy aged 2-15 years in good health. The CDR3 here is CASSEGQIYEQYF. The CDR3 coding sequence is TGTGCCAGCAGTGAGGGACAGATCTACGAGCAGTACTTC.